Below are 22 T cell receptor beta chains sequenced from a single sample in a study of T cells after somatic rescue of genetic block. The table came from immunoSEQ multiplex PCR; TCRdb's copy has only in-frame clones and leaves some out. The sample carries 60,000 to 90,000 clones, approximately 91% recorded once. Sequencing was carried out using peripheral blood mononuclear cells (PBMCs). These TCRs come from a young man.

The rearrangement links TRBV27 to TRBJ2-5, with TRBD1 as a possible D gene (5 bases). CDR3 length: 13 residues. The V and J ends lost 3 bases and 5 bases respectively, with 10 bases between them. Germline lookup yields CDR1 MNHEY and CDR2 SMNVEV (reference sequence). The DNA of the CDR3 is TGTGCCAGCAGTTTTGTAGCAGGGGAGACCCAGTACTTC. Its protein product is CASSFVAGETQYF.

V gene TRBV6-1 combines with J gene TRBJ1-1; no definite D call. Germline-derived CDR1 and CDR2 are MNHNS and SASEGT. Trimming left V 1 base short and J 7 bases short, with 4 bases between. This CDR3 spans 11 amino acids. CDR3 bases: TGTGCCAGCAGTGAAGTGGGTGAAGCTTTCTTT. It codes for CASSEVGEAFF.

This chain links TRBV19 with TRBJ2-1; D call uncertain. V was shortened by 9 bases and J by 3 bases, with 18 bases between the two germline ends. This CDR3 is 15 amino acids long. Germline CDR1 is LNHDA and CDR2 is SQIVND (reference sequence). CDR3 in amino acids: CASRSESPLYNEQFF. CDR3 sequence (DNA): TGTGCCAGCCGATCGGAGTCCCCCCTCTACAATGAGCAGTTCTTC.

This clone was recorded a few times. The chain couples TRBV5-5 to TRBJ1-2; possibly TRBD1 for D (6 bases). The CDR3 runs 13 residues. Germline CDR1 and CDR2: SGHKS and YYEKEE (reference sequence). Trimming took off 4 bases at V and 6 bases at J, with 13 bases between the two ends. This CDR3 reads CASSATGSDGYTF. The CDR3 DNA reads as TGTGCCAGCAGCGCTACAGGGTCTGATGGCTACACCTTC.

This chain links TRBV28 with TRBJ2-7, with TRBD2 identical over 8 bases. Germline lookup yields CDR1 MDHEN and CDR2 SYDVKM. V was pared by 8 bases and J by 2 bases, with 8 bases of the junction left unmatched. This CDR3 spans 14 amino acids. The CDR3 nucleotides are TGTGCCAGCGCGAGCGGGGGTTACCCCTACGAGCAGTACTTC. It specifies CASASGGYPYEQYF.

The V and J genes are TRBV12-5 and TRBJ1-5, with unresolved D. Per the germline V gene, CDR1 is LGHNT and CDR2 is FRNRAP. V was trimmed by 1 base and J by 1 base, leaving 20 bases between them. CDR3 length: 19 residues. CDR3 nucleotide sequence: TGTGCTAGTGGTTTGGCTGTCCCCCTGGTTCTGGGGAGCAATCAGCCCCAGCATTTT. This encodes CASGLAVPLVLGSNQPQHF.

The chain uses TRBV4-3 and TRBJ2-1, with 10 positions matching TRBD1. This CDR3 is 16 amino acids long. V lost 2 bases, J lost 5 bases, and 6 bases stayed unmatched. Germline V gene lookup returns CDR1 LGHNA and CDR2 YSLEER. The CDR3 nucleotides read TGCGCCAGCAGCCAACTAAGGACAGGGGGGAACAATGAGCAGTTCTTC. Amino acid sequence: CASSQLRTGGNNEQFF.

The gene calls are TRBV28 and TRBJ2-7; D is unclear. Trimming removed 7 bases at V and 0 bases at J, with 13 bases between. The length of the CDR3 is 14 residues. In germline, CDR1 is MDHEN, CDR2 SYDVKM. The CDR3 coding sequence is TGTGCCAGCAAGGCGGCCCGACTCTCCTACGAGCAGTACTTC. This sequence encodes CASKAARLSYEQYF.

The table lists this clone with a few counts. The chain couples TRBV30 to TRBJ1-1; 7 nucleotides line up with TRBD1. The CDR3 extends over 13 amino acids. Germline assignment: CDR1 GTSNPN and CDR2 SVGIG (reference sequence). Germline trimming cut 3 bases from V and 1 base from J; bases unmatched to any gene: 2. The CDR3 here is CAWRTGPNTEAFF. CDR3 bases: TGTGCCTGGAGGACAGGGCCGAACACTGAAGCTTTCTTT.

V gene TRBV5-3 combines with J gene TRBJ1-5; possible D gene TRBD1, 5 bases. TRBV5-3 is noted as an ORF with a role that remains uncertain. The length of the CDR3 is 18 residues. The V gene lost 4 bases and the J gene lost 2 bases, with 22 bases spanning the gap. This chain's CDR3 is CARSPARAGRSGNQPQHF. The CDR3 DNA sequence: TGTGCCAGAAGCCCGGCGCGGGCAGGGAGGTCTGGCAATCAGCCCCAGCATTTT.

This clone was found once. The chain couples TRBV27 to TRBJ2-2; D is unresolved. Germline assignment: CDR1 MNHEY and CDR2 SMNVEV (reference sequence). Between the trimmed V and J ends, which lost 1 base and 1 base, there was a span of 4 bases. This CDR3 has 14 residues. The CDR3 nucleotides read TGTGCCAGCAGTTTATACGAGAACACCGGGGAGCTGTTTTTT. This sequence encodes CASSLYENTGELFF.

The chain recombines TRBV19 with TRBJ1-2; 10 nucleotides align to TRBD1. The CDR3 covers 17 residues. Germline V gene data show CDR1 as LNHDA and CDR2 as SQIVND (reference sequence). With V trimmed by 6 bases and J by 0 bases, 10 bases remained unmatched. Here the CDR3 DNA reads TGTGCCAGTAGAGCCCCGGGACAGGGGAACCCTAACTATGGCTACACCTTC. This sequence encodes CASRAPGQGNPNYGYTF.

The chain carries TRBV5-4 and TRBJ2-5; tentatively, D is TRBD1 or TRBD2 (5 bases each). Germline CDR1 reads SGHNT; CDR2 reads YYREEE (reference sequence). The CDR3 is 11 residues long. V lost 3 bases, J lost 9 bases, and 9 bases lay in between. The DNA for the CDR3 is TGTGCCAGCAGCTCGGGGACGGCCCAGTACTTC. It specifies CASSSGTAQYF.

The rearrangement joins TRBV4-1 to TRBJ2-5, with D tentatively TRBD2 (6 bases). CDR3 length equals 14 residues. With 1 base removed from V and 2 bases from J, the gap between germline ends came to 8 bases. The germline CDR1 and CDR2 sequences are MGHRA and YSYEKL. CDR3 coding DNA: TGCGCCAGCAGCCAAGGACTAGAACAAGAGACCCAGTACTTC. The encoded protein is CASSQGLEQETQYF.

The V call is TRBV10-3, the J call TRBJ1-4; weak D call: TRBD1 (5 bases). The CDR3 extends over 15 amino acids. CDR1 is ENHRY, CDR2 SYGVKD, per germline. V was cut by 6 bases and J by 8 bases, with 19 bases left in between. As DNA, the CDR3 is TGTGCCATCAGCGACCCTGGGGGGAAGGGCGAAAAACTGTTTTTT. This codes for CAISDPGGKGEKLFF.

The chain is built from TRBV7-6 and TRBJ2-7; D is undetermined. The V gene's germline CDR1 is SGHVS and CDR2 FNYEAQ. This CDR3 has 16 residues. V was pared by 4 bases and J by 4 bases, with 20 bases between. CDR3 DNA sequence: TGTGCCAGCAGCTCCGAGCCTCAATCCAAAACGTACGAGCAGTACTTC. Its protein product is CASSSEPQSKTYEQYF.

The count of this clone is one. This rearrangement joins TRBV5-1 to TRBJ1-1; 9 nucleotides align to TRBD1. The CDR3 spans 17 residues. J was trimmed by 4 bases and V by 0 bases; bases with no gene match: 10. Looked up from germline, CDR1 is SGHRS and CDR2 is YFSETQ. The CDR3 reads CASSLGGTGPGGTEAFF. The CDR3 DNA follows: TGCGCCAGCAGCTTGGGCGGGACAGGGCCGGGGGGCACTGAAGCTTTCTTT.

This clone was picked up one time. The CDR3 here is CASSPGTSREKLFF. CDR3 DNA: TGTGCCAGCAGCCCCGGGACATCAAGGGAAAAACTGTTTTTT. The rearrangement uses TRBV6-5 and TRBJ1-4; weak D call: TRBD1 (6 bases). This CDR3 is built from 14 residues. The V and J ends lost 6 bases and 8 bases respectively, with 16 bases between them. Germline-derived CDR1 and CDR2 are MNHEY and SVGAGI.

This chain uses TRBV7-9 with TRBJ2-1; TRBD2 matches at 10 bases. The germline V gene has CDR1 SEHNR and CDR2 FQNEAQ (reference sequence). With V trimmed by 5 bases and J by 2 bases, 3 bases remained unmatched. The CDR3 length is 15 residues. The CDR3 sequence is CASSHSGRAYNEQFF. In nucleotides, the CDR3 is TGTGCCAGCAGCCACAGCGGGAGGGCCTACAATGAGCAGTTCTTC.

The chain has TRBV5-1 and TRBJ2-1; D perhaps matches TRBD2 (5 bases). The CDR3 has 14 amino acids. Between the trimmed V and J ends, which lost 0 bases and 8 bases, there was a span of 12 bases. Germline V lookup: CDR1 SGHRS, CDR2 YFSETQ. The CDR3 is CASSLGDSADEQFF. The CDR3 nucleotides are TGCGCCAGCAGCTTGGGGGATAGCGCCGATGAGCAGTTCTTC.

V gene TRBV5-4 combines with J gene TRBJ2-3; TRBD2 aligns across 11 bases. CDR1 and CDR2 (germline): SGHNT, YYREEE (reference sequence). Unmatched junction bases numbered 2, after V lost 0 bases and J lost 5 bases. This CDR3 region has 15 residues. The DNA for the CDR3 is TGTGCCAGCAGCTTGGTAGCGGGAGGGCGAGATACGCAGTATTTT. This translates into CASSLVAGGRDTQYF.

The chain has TRBV6-5 and TRBJ1-4, with 9 bases matching TRBD1. Germline CDR1 MNHEY, CDR2 SVGAGI. With V trimmed by 1 base and J by 8 bases, 8 bases remained unmatched. CDR3 length: 16 amino acids. This CDR3 reads CASSYYTGGRGEKLFF. In DNA form, the CDR3 reads TGTGCCAGCAGTTACTACACAGGGGGCAGGGGGGAAAAACTGTTTTTT.